The TCR beta chain under discussion was sequenced for a study of shared clonotypes between healthy human individuals. Germline lookup yields CDR1 SEHNR and CDR2 FQNEAQ (reference sequence). The CDR3 consists of 13 residues. Trimming removed 5 bases from V and 5 bases from J; junction bases left unmatched: 4. Notes on this clone: A read error may be the cause here, since a much bigger clone is one base away.

Over several immunoSEQ plates, each subset's genomic DNA was distributed in even portions. Clones were read by immunoSEQ multiplex PCR, and TCRdb kept only the in-frame ones, dropping some. This sample has some 240,000 clones, with 65% to 70% found just once. The sequenced sample consisted of memory CD4+ T cells sorted from blood. Subset reported: CD45RA-negative fraction. The sequence came from a man aged 25 to 40 in good health. The chain uses TRBV7-9 and TRBJ2-5, with 8 positions matching TRBD1. The CDR3 here is CASSLRGPETQYF. The CDR3 DNA is TGTGCCAGCAGCCTCAGGGGGCCGGAGACCCAGTACTTC.